Listed below are T cell receptor beta chains from one sample, sequenced in a study of regulatory T cells in long-lasting Graves disease. TCRdb fed the multiplex PCR reads into MiXCR, producing one record per CDR3 protein. The repertoire includes almost 450,000 distinct CDR3 sequences, about 15% of them detected once, and around 10% sits in the top ten. The same data also contributed to another study, on T cells in Graves' hyperthyroidism and ophthalmopathy.

The sequencing here drew on peripheral blood mononuclear cells (PBMCs), taken at new diagnosis, from a patient treated with antithyroid drugs. Receptors were obtained from a woman aged 30 to 39 with Graves disease. Each CDR3 is given with its conserved first and last residue. D genes are given only for firm matches. For some rows the clone size is stated as once, few or many, or as a class when expanded; others skip it.

J: TRBJ2-2; D: -; size: once; V: TRBV12-3/TRBV12-4; DNA: TGTGCCAGCAGTTGGACCCCGGGGGCCGGGGAGCTGTTTTTT; CDR3: CASSWTPGAGELFF
J: TRBJ1-2; D: TRBD1; size: few; V: TRBV11-2; DNA: TGTGCCTGCAGCACGGGACAGGCTTTCTATGGCTACACCTTC; CDR3: CACSTGQAFYGYTF
J: TRBJ2-1; D: TRBD2; size: many; V: TRBV27; DNA: TGTGCCAGCACCCAACAAAGGACTAGCAGCGGGTACAATGAGCAGTTCTTC; CDR3: CASTQQRTSSGYNEQFF
J: TRBJ2-7; D: TRBD2; size: many; V: TRBV10-3; DNA: TGTGCCATCAGTGAAAGGGGGACTAGCGGGTCCTACGAGCAGTACTTC; CDR3: CAISERGTSGSYEQYF
J: TRBJ2-1; D: -; size: few; V: TRBV2; DNA: TGTGCCAGCAAGTGGCGGACAGGGCAGGGGGGGATGGATGAGCAGTTCTTC; CDR3: CASKWRTGQGGMDEQFF
J: TRBJ2-4; D: TRBD1; size: few; V: TRBV18; DNA: TGTGCCAGCTCATCTACTCCGGGACAGTTTTCTGAGAACATTCAGTACTTC; CDR3: CASSSTPGQFSENIQYF
J: TRBJ1-1; D: -; size: -; V: TRBV19; DNA: TGTGCCACCTTCGGTTTTGAGGGGAGGAAAACTGAAGCTTTCTTT; CDR3: CATFGFEGRKTEAFF
J: TRBJ1-4; D: -; size: many; V: TRBV7-8; DNA: TGTGCCAGCAGCTTAGATTGGGGATCTGAAAAACTGTTTTTT; CDR3: CASSLDWGSEKLFF
J: TRBJ1-4; D: -; size: -; V: TRBV20-1; DNA: TGCAGTGCTAGACGCGGATCAACTAATGAAAAACTGTTTTTT; CDR3: CSARRGSTNEKLFF
J: TRBJ2-1; D: -; size: many; V: TRBV7-2; DNA: TGTGCCAGCAGCTTAAGTTGGGCAGTCTCCTACAATGAGCAGTTCTTC; CDR3: CASSLSWAVSYNEQFF
J: TRBJ2-7; D: -; size: -; V: TRBV2; DNA: TGTGCCAGCAGTTGGGGGAGGGGGGTCTACGAGCAGTACTTC; CDR3: CASSWGRGVYEQYF
J: TRBJ2-1; D: TRBD2; size: many; V: TRBV6-1; DNA: TGTGCCAGCAGTAACCTAGCGGGAGGCGGGGATGAGCAGTTCTTC; CDR3: CASSNLAGGGDEQFF
J: TRBJ2-1; D: -; size: many; V: TRBV27; DNA: TGTGCCAGCAGCCTGGGTCCCCGTTACAATGAGCAGTTCTTC; CDR3: CASSLGPRYNEQFF
J: TRBJ2-4; D: TRBD2; size: many; V: TRBV11-3; DNA: TGTGCCAGCAGCGGACTAGCGGGAGCTCGAGCCAAAAACATTCAGTACTTC; CDR3: CASSGLAGARAKNIQYF
J: TRBJ2-7; D: -; size: many; V: TRBV20-1; DNA: TGCAGTGCTAGAGTGGACATCTCCTACGAGCAGTACTTC; CDR3: CSARVDISYEQYF
J: TRBJ2-3; D: TRBD1; size: -; V: TRBV7-6; DNA: TGTGCCAGCAGCTTAGAATACGGACAGGCCACAGATACGCAGTATTTT; CDR3: CASSLEYGQATDTQYF
J: TRBJ2-1; D: TRBD2; size: many; V: TRBV7-2; DNA: TGTGCCAGCAGCTTAGGCGTGCACGGGAGGTCTGACAATGAGCAGTTCTTC; CDR3: CASSLGVHGRSDNEQFF
J: TRBJ2-1; D: -; size: many; V: TRBV3-1; DNA: TGTGCCAGCAGCCAAGGAGGGCCTGAGCAGTTCTTC; CDR3: CASSQGGPEQFF
J: TRBJ2-3; D: -; size: many; V: TRBV11-2; DNA: TGTGCCAGCAGCTTACAGCGCCGGTCTAGCACAGATACGCAGTATTTT; CDR3: CASSLQRRSSTDTQYF
J: TRBJ2-1; D: -; size: few; V: TRBV5-1; DNA: TGTGCCAGCAGCTCGCGCGAAGGAGGTCTCAATGAGCAGTTCTTC; CDR3: CASSSREGGLNEQFF
J: TRBJ2-3; D: -; size: once; V: TRBV10-1; DNA: TGCGCCAGCAGTGAGTCACGGTCGGCAGAGAGCACAGATACGCAGTATTTT; CDR3: CASSESRSAESTDTQYF
J: TRBJ2-5; D: -; size: few; V: TRBV19; DNA: TGTGCCAGTAGTGGACGGAAGAGGAATGACGGAAAAGAGACCCAGTACTTC; CDR3: CASSGRKRNDGKETQYF